This TCR beta chain was identified during a study of shared clonotypes between healthy human individuals. The assay was immunoSEQ multiplex PCR, and TCRdb's table has in-frame clones only and misses some. The sample has approximately 2,200,000 clones; roughly 91% are singletons. This CDR3 contains 16 residues. Germline CDR1 SGHVS, CDR2 FNYEAQ. With V trimmed by 5 bases and J by 3 bases, 8 bases remained unmatched. On this clone itself: Its target is unknown.

Broader study findings: Clonotypes shared by all four donors outscored non-shared clonotypes in generation probability. Generally, estimated richness proved larger in naive subsets than it did in memory subsets. Rarefaction indicated that sorted-subset sequencing remained incomplete although depth was large.

Naive CD8 isolation took CD45RO-negative cells positively selected for CCR7 and excluded terminally differentiated effector memory CD45RA+ cells. This clonotype was obtained from a man younger than 30 in good health. Some clones in this sample may be carry-over from other donors' samples. This chain connects TRBV7-6 to TRBJ2-1, with TRBD2 matching 9 bases. The source material was naive CD8+ T cells from PBMCs. Here the CDR3 reads CASSPKAGGNYNEQFF. Here the CDR3 DNA reads TGTGCCAGCAGCCCGAAAGCGGGAGGTAACTACAATGAGCAGTTCTTC.